What follows are 10 T cell receptor beta chains derived from one specimen sequenced in a study of blood T cells in healthy people across ages. The second PCR ran 7 to 11 cycles with a sample-barcoded 5' primer and J-beta primers. TCRdb fed the 5' RACE reads into MiXCR, producing one record per CDR3 protein. Altogether 550,000 to 800,000 distinct CDR3 sequences are present, about 34% being singletons, with the ten largest covering approximately 15%. Source material: blood. Receptors originate from a woman at least 80 years old in good health.

Details on this clonotype: An end of the junction does not agree with germline; a read error may underlie this. The rearrangement uses TRBV5-1 and TRBJ2-1; D may match TRBD1 or TRBD2 (5 bases each). Per germline, CDR1 SGHRS and CDR2 YFSETQ. The CDR3 totals 14 residues. CDR3 protein: CASSWDPRNDEQFF. The CDR3 DNA reads as TGCGCCAGCAGCTGGGACCCCCGCAATGATGAGCAGTTCTTT.

About this clonotype: A much bigger clone sits one base away, suggesting this may be a read error. This chain joins TRBV29-1 and TRBJ2-3; 9 nucleotides agree with TRBD2. Losses at the gene ends were 7 bases for V and 4 bases for J; bases not matched to a gene: 6. CDR3 length equals 13 residues. CDR1 is SQVTM and CDR2 is ANQGSEA in the germline V gene. The CDR3 DNA reads as TGCAGCGGAAATAGCGGGAGCGCAGATACGCAGTATTTT. Translating gives CSGNSGSADTQYF.

This clonotype was seen ten or more times. This chain links TRBV20-1 with TRBJ2-3, with TRBD2 matching 14 bases. J lost 1 base, V lost 3 bases, and 12 bases had no gene match. The V gene's germline CDR1 is DFQATT and CDR2 SNEGSKA (reference sequence). The CDR3 contains 19 residues. This CDR3 is CSASLTSGGALGGTDTQYF. In DNA form, the CDR3 reads TGCAGTGCTAGCCTGACTAGCGGGGGGGCTCTGGGTGGCACAGATACGCAGTATTTT.

This chain links TRBV6-5 with TRBJ2-1; D uncertain. CDR3 length equals 14 residues. The germline V and J ends were trimmed by 8 bases and 0 bases, with 11 bases remaining between them. From germline, CDR1 is MNHEY and CDR2 SVGAGI. The CDR3 spells CASRGKSSYNEQFF. The CDR3 DNA follows: TGTGCCAGCCGAGGCAAGAGCTCCTACAATGAGCAGTTCTTC.

This clonotype was seen a few times. The V gene is TRBV13, the J gene TRBJ1-2, with TRBD1 identical over 7 bases. Germline values: CDR1 PRHDT, CDR2 FYEKMQ (reference sequence). V lost 1 base, J lost 4 bases, and 9 bases stayed unmatched. The CDR3 covers 16 residues. This CDR3 reads CASSLDGTARRYGYTF. The CDR3 coding sequence is TGTGCCAGCAGCTTAGACGGGACAGCTCGTCGCTATGGCTACACCTTC.

In its sample, this clonotype was seen once. J is TRBJ2-7 and V is TRBV5-6; TRBD1 aligns across 10 bases. Germline V lookup: CDR1 SGHDT, CDR2 YYEEEE. The CDR3 is made up of 14 amino acids. The CDR3 loop is CANSPDRGDYEQYV. The CDR3, as DNA: TGTGCCAACAGCCCGGACAGGGGGGACTACGAGCAGTACGTC.

This clonotype appeared a few times. This chain uses TRBV20-1 with TRBJ1-1; perhaps TRBD1 as D (5 bases). The CDR3 contains 11 residues. The V and J ends lost 4 bases and 7 bases respectively, with 10 bases between them. Per germline, CDR1 DFQATT and CDR2 SNEGSKA (reference sequence). The CDR3 here is CSATRQIEAFF. CDR3 in DNA: TGCAGTGCTACCCGACAGATTGAAGCTTTCTTT.

This clonotype was detected a few times. The germline gene is not matched at one end of the junction; a read error may be the cause. J is TRBJ1-5 and V is TRBV2; tentatively, D is TRBD1 (5 bases). Germline V gives CDR1 SNHLY, CDR2 FYNNEI. The CDR3 extends over 13 amino acids. The CDR3 here is CANSGGTHQPQHF. The CDR3 coding sequence is TGTGCCAACAGTGGGGGGACCCATCAGCCCCAGCATTTT.

This clonotype was found many times. The J gene is TRBJ2-5, the V gene TRBV5-6; D not certain. V was trimmed by 1 base and J by 5 bases, leaving 9 bases between them. Germline assignment: CDR1 SGHDT and CDR2 YYEEEE. The CDR3 spans 13 residues. The CDR3 loop reads CASSLPGYETQYF. CDR3 nucleotide sequence: TGTGCCAGCAGCTTGCCGGGTTACGAGACCCAGTACTTC.

This clonotype was detected ten times or more. The V call is TRBV18, the J call TRBJ2-1; 11 nucleotides align to TRBD2. The CDR3 is made up of 17 amino acids. From germline, CDR1 is KGHSH and CDR2 LQKENI. Trimming at V came to 3 bases and at J to 3 bases, leaving 7 bases not matched to a gene. The CDR3 DNA follows: TGTGCCAGCTCACCCTCCGGGACTAGCGGACTCTACAATGAGCAGTTCTTC. This encodes CASSPSGTSGLYNEQFF.